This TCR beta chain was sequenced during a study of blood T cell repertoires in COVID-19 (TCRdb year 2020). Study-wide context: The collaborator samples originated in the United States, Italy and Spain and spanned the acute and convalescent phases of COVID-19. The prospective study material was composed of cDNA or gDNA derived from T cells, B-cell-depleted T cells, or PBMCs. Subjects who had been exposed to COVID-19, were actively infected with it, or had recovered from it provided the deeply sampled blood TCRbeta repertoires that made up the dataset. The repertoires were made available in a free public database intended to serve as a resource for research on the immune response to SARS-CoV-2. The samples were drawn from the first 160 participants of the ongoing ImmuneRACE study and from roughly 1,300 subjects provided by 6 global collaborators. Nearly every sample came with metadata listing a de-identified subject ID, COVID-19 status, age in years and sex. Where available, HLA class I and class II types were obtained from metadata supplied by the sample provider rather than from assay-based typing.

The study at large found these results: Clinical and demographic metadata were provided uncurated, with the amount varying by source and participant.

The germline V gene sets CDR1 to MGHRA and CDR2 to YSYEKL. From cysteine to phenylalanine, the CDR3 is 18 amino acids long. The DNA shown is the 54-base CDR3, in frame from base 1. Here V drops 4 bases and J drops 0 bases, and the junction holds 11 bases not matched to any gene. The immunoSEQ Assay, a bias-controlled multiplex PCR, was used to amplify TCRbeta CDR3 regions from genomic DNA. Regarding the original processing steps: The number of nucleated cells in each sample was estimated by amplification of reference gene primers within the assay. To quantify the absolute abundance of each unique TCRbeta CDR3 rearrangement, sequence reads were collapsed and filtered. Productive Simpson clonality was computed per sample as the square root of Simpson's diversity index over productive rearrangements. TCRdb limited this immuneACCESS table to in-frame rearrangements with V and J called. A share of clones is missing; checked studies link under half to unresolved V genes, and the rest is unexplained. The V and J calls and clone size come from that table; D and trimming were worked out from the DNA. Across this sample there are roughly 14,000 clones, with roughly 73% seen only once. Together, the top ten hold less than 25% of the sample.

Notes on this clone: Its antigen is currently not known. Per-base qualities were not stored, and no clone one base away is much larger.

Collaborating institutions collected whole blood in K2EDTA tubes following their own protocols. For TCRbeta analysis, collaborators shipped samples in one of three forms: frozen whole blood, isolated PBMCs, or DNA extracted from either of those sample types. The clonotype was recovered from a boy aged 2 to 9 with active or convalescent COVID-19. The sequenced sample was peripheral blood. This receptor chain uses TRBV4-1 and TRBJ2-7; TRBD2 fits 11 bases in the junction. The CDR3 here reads CASSRGGLAGGSSYEQYF. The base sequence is TGCGCCAGCAGCCGAGGAGGTCTAGCGGGGGGCAGCTCCTACGAGCAGTACTTC.